These 15 T cell receptor beta chains were all obtained from the same sample, sequenced in a study of blood T cells in healthy people across ages. A J-beta primer mix and a sample-barcoded 5' primer were used in a second PCR of roughly 7 to 12 cycles. TCRdb reanalysed the 5' RACE reads using MiXCR and keeps one entry per CDR3 protein. The profile covers 1.5 million to 2 million distinct CDR3 sequences, with roughly 49% appearing a single time and over 2% taken by the ten largest. The sample was blood. All receptors come from a woman in her 40s in good health.

The rearrangement uses TRBV6-5 and TRBJ1-1, with 10 bases lining up with TRBD1. With V trimmed by 8 bases and J by 3 bases, 6 bases remained unmatched. This CDR3 comprises 14 residues. Germline CDR1 MNHEY, CDR2 SVGAGI. The CDR3 loop is CASYPGQGYTEAFF. The CDR3 nucleotides read TGTGCCAGCTACCCGGGACAGGGGTACACTGAAGCTTTCTTT.

This clonotype has just one count. The rearrangement links TRBV18 to TRBJ1-2; 9 bases match TRBD1. This CDR3 comprises 15 residues. From germline, CDR1 is KGHSH and CDR2 LQKENI. Losses at the gene ends were 6 bases for V and 5 bases for J; bases not matched to a gene: 10. The CDR3 region is CASSSRQGVWYGYTF. CDR3 coding DNA: TGTGCCAGCTCGTCAAGACAGGGGGTGTGGTATGGCTACACCTTC.

The gene calls are TRBV27 and TRBJ2-6; 9 nucleotides align to TRBD1. The junction had 6 bases not matched to a gene; V was cut back by 2 bases and J by 4 bases. Per the germline V gene, CDR1 is MNHEY and CDR2 is SMNVEV (reference sequence). This CDR3 has 17 residues. The CDR3 here is CASSLGTGYSGANVLTF. The CDR3 region has the DNA TGTGCCAGCAGTTTAGGGACAGGGTACTCCGGGGCCAACGTCCTGACTTTC. The complete variable domain, with remaining parts taken from reference TRBV27 and TRBJ2-6, reads EAQVTQNPRYLITVTGKKLTVTCSQNMNHEYMSWYRQDPGLGLRQIYYSMNVEVTDKGDVPEGYKVSRKEKRNFPLILESPSPNQTSLYFCASSLGTGYSGANVLTFGAGSRLTVL.

This sequence joins TRBV20-1 and TRBJ2-3; D unresolved. Between the trimmed V and J ends, which lost 0 bases and 7 bases, there was a span of 14 bases. From germline, CDR1 is DFQATT and CDR2 SNEGSKA (reference sequence). CDR3 length: 14 amino acids. CDR3 nucleotides: TGCAGTGCTAGAGATCGCCTCGGGCGGAATACGCAGTATTTT. This encodes CSARDRLGRNTQYF.

As for this clonotype: This may arise from a read error, as a much more abundant clone is one base away. This chain uses TRBV20-1 with TRBJ2-5; a possible D gene is TRBD2 (5 bases). Germline V gene sequence: CDR1 DFQATT, CDR2 SNEGSKA (reference sequence). This CDR3 has 14 amino acids. The CDR3 DNA reads as TGCGGTGCCTCCGGGGTAGGGAGCGGCGGGACCCAGTACTTC. Amino acids: CGASGVGSGGTQYF.

The chain has TRBV4-1 and TRBJ2-5; 10 bases align to TRBD2. Trimming took 1 base from V and 3 from J; bases not matched to a gene: 5. CDR1 and CDR2 from the germline V gene are MGHRA and YSYEKL. The CDR3 runs to 16 residues. The CDR3 sequence: CASSQGSGGIKETQYF. The DNA of the CDR3 is TGCGCCAGCAGCCAAGGTAGCGGGGGGATCAAAGAGACCCAGTACTTC.

The chain carries TRBV14 and TRBJ2-1; TRBD2 matches 10 bases. The CDR3 length is 15 residues. Germline V gene lookup returns CDR1 SGHDN and CDR2 FVKESK. The junction had 10 bases not matched to a gene; V was cut back by 0 bases and J by 14 bases. DNA of the CDR3: TGTGCCAGCAGCCAAGATAAGCTAGCGGGGGTAACAAAGTTCTTC. It specifies CASSQDKLAGVTKFF.

V gene TRBV29-1 combines with J gene TRBJ2-1, with a weak D call TRBD1 (5 bases). Per germline, CDR1 SQVTM and CDR2 ANQGSEA. Deletions cut 1 base from V and 7 bases from J, with 14 bases between. The CDR3 covers 14 residues. The CDR3 DNA sequence: TGCAGCGTTGAAGTACTACAGGATGGGAATGAGCAGTTCTTC. Its protein is CSVEVLQDGNEQFF.

This sequence joins TRBV10-3 and TRBJ2-1, with a possible D match to TRBD2 (6 bases). Germline CDR1 ENHRY, CDR2 SYGVKD. The CDR3 is 14 residues long. Trimming took off 4 bases at V and 7 bases at J, with 14 bases between the two ends. The CDR3 sequence: CAISGSWGENEQFF. CDR3 coding DNA: TGTGCCATCAGTGGTTCTTGGGGGGAGAATGAGCAGTTCTTC.

The chain carries TRBV28 and TRBJ1-2, with 8 bases lining up with TRBD1. The CDR3 contains 15 residues. V shed 5 bases and J 4 bases; nucleotides not matched to a gene: 9. From germline, CDR1 is MDHEN and CDR2 SYDVKM. The CDR3 reads CASSPPGGSGYGYTF. The CDR3 nucleotides read TGTGCCAGCAGTCCCCCAGGGGGCTCGGGCTATGGCTACACCTTC.

This clonotype was counted a few times. The V and J genes are TRBV5-1 and TRBJ2-4; 9 nucleotides match TRBD1. The CDR3 spans 13 residues. The junction had 2 bases not matched to a gene; V was cut back by 4 bases and J by 6 bases. CDR1 and CDR2 from the germline V gene are SGHRS and YFSETQ. The DNA for the CDR3 is TGCGCCAGCAGCCCGGACAGGGGAAACATTCAGTACTTC. This translates into CASSPDRGNIQYF.

This chain links TRBV7-9 with TRBJ2-7; 7 nucleotides agree with TRBD1. The V and J ends lost 5 bases and 2 bases, in that order; junction bases with no gene match: 6. Germline values: CDR1 SEHNR, CDR2 FQNEAQ (reference sequence). This CDR3 region has 14 residues. This chain's CDR3 is CASSVMGQPYEQYF. The CDR3 DNA reads as TGTGCCAGCAGCGTAATGGGACAGCCCTACGAGCAGTACTTC.

The V call is TRBV29-1, the J call TRBJ1-2, with unresolved D. The CDR3 covers 10 residues. Trimming left V 4 bases short and J 7 bases short, with 7 bases between. In germline, CDR1 is SQVTM, CDR2 ANQGSEA. CDR3 in DNA: TGCAGCGTTGGGAGTGCTGGCTACACCTTC. Amino acids: CSVGSAGYTF.

The chain joins TRBV28 to TRBJ1-5; a possible D gene is TRBD1 (6 bases). The V gene lost 6 bases and the J gene lost 7 bases, with 22 bases spanning the gap. Germline CDR1 reads MDHEN; CDR2 reads SYDVKM. This CDR3 comprises 16 residues. This CDR3 is CASSHPGGAILQPQHF. In DNA form, the CDR3 reads TGTGCCAGCAGCCACCCGGGGGGGGCAATTTTGCAGCCCCAGCATTTT.

Here the CDR3 DNA reads TGTGCCAGCTCACCAAGTTCAGTCCAGACAGCATACGAGCAGTACTTC. Protein sequence: CASSPSSVQTAYEQYF. This rearrangement joins TRBV18 to TRBJ2-7, with D possibly being TRBD1 (5 bases). The CDR3 loop spans 16 amino acids. CDR1 and CDR2 from the germline V gene are KGHSH and LQKENI. Trimming took 2 bases from V and 4 from J, leaving 18 bases between them.